This TCR beta chain is from a study of cytomegalovirus exposure and HLA in healthy donors. Findings of the study overall: With DRB1 most and HLA-C fewest, TCR association rates differed between HLA loci in a later analysis.

The CDR3 is 16 residues long. Trimming shortened V by 3 bases and J by 2 bases, and 13 bases separated the two germline ends. Germline loops: CDR1 MDHEN, CDR2 SYDVKM. As regards this clone: The antigen is unknown.

Primers for the PCR totalled 60 Vbeta and 13 Jbeta. Here immunoSEQ multiplex PCR was the method, and the copy in TCRdb shows in-frame clones only, minus some. Among about 140,000 clones listed, about 80% were seen once. The sequenced material came from PBMCs. The chain joins TRBV28 to TRBJ2-2, with a possible D match to TRBD2 (6 bases). The TCR sequence derives from a male donor in good health and CMV-seropositive. CDR3 region: CASSFGGRTNTGELFF. CDR3 bases: TGTGCCAGCAGTTTTGGAGGGCGGACAAACACCGGGGAGCTGTTTTTT.